This paragraph reports one T cell receptor beta chain. There is no known antigen for this receptor. One base away there is no much larger clone; base qualities are not given. Library preparation employed 5' RACE. Sequencing instrument: Illumina HiSeq 2000. A universal primer binding site was added through template switching, and the final cDNA carried a unique molecular identifier so that TCR cDNA molecules could be counted accurately. First-strand cDNA for TCR alpha and beta chains was synthesized from specific primers in the conserved constant-segment region. To control for contamination, each cDNA library was double barcoded with a SMART-Mk sample barcode plus Illumina barcodes. TruSeq adapter sequences and Illumina sample barcodes were added in two successive PCR steps. The TCR alpha and beta cDNA libraries were sequenced on the Illumina HiSeq platform using custom primers. The original methods were these. MiGEC processed the raw reads to extract unique molecular identifiers, while MiXCR was used to determine the CDR3 positions. For each individual, recombination models were inferred using an EM algorithm with the repgenHMM and IGoR tools. The tcR package in R was used for shared clonotype analysis, with sharing normalized by the product of cloneset sizes. Out-of-frame nonproductive sequences were analyzed to study raw recombination free of thymic and clonal selection effects. Using fastp at Q25 and MiXCR, TCRdb reprocessed the public reads and kept productive beta chains. Identical CDR3 protein sequences are pooled into one entry, listed with their most common genes and DNA. These V and J calls are TCRdb output, not the study's own analysis. For this sample there are some 500,000 distinct CDR3 sequences; less than 25% appear just once. The top ten constitute 0.75% to 0.95% of the sample.

These data are taken from a study of identical twins (dated by TCRdb to 2016 to 2017). Some background on the complete study: The study deep-sequenced TCR alpha and beta repertoires from monozygotic twins, unrelated adults of various ages and cord blood to test whether fetal clonotypes persist. To rule out contamination, the twin experiments were replicated at different times with different library preparation protocols. The full study reports these points: Fewer insertions were carried by abundant cord blood beta clonotypes; a weaker similar trend was observed in young adult naive repertoires, while no such trend was observed in memory repertoires. Compared with coincidental sharing between unrelated individuals, out-of-frame TCR alpha sequences shared between twins had an excess of sequences with low generation probability. Excess twin sharing in beta out-of-frame sequences was weaker because fewer shared sequences lowered the signal-to-noise ratio. Because the same donors could not be followed over many years, conclusions were based on cross-sectional statistical analysis. In monozygotic twins, out-of-frame TCR alpha sharing was systematically underestimated by recombination models, although the models agreed with sharing between unrelated individuals. Zero-insertion analyses could be partly confounded by invariant T cells such as MAIT and iNKT, though diverse VJ usage argued against such confounding for most clonotypes.

The germline V gene supplies CDR1 MNHNS and CDR2 SASEGT. The CDR3 contains 13 residues, cysteine and phenylalanine counted. The DNA shown is the 39-base CDR3, in frame from base 1. V is reduced by 4 bases and J by 6 bases, leaving a spacing of 11 bases between them. Every donor was a healthy Caucasian. Three pairs of female monozygotic twins, all aged roughly 18 to 30 years, made up the twin cohort. Positive isolation kits from Invitrogen were used to isolate CD4+ and CD8+ T cell populations. These same data were also listed under a study on T cells expressing NK-cell markers. As described in the second report: In sorted CD3+CD56+NKG2C+, CD3+CD56+NKG2C- and CD3+CD56-NKG2C+ T-cell subsets from several donors, TCR beta-chain repertoires were profiled. Among the eight sequenced donors, only one was HCMV-seronegative, while the other seven were HCMV-seropositive. To restrict sorting to alphabetaTCR-expressing T cells, an anti-gammadeltaTCR antibody was added in several experiments. In 6 or 7 donors, the dominant CD3+CD56+NKG2C+ clonotypes ranked among the top 10 CD8+ clonotypes, making up roughly 1.0-7.0% of CD8+ T cells. Those dominant clonotypes were again the most abundant among CD3+CD56-NKG2C+ cells in a handful of donors, at about 25-60.1%. It remained unclear whether the expanded NKG2C-expressing T cell clones were specific for HCMV antigens. The eight sequenced donors were randomly selected healthy volunteers, three men and five women. HCMV-specific IgG was detected in serum with a commercial ELISA kit to determine HCMV serostatus. MIGEC was used to demultiplex reads and group reads by UMI, and MiTCR was used to assemble and quantify clonotypes. To exclude erroneous sequences, only TCR cDNA sequences supported by at least two reads were retained. The tcR package was used for downstream repertoire analysis, and clonotypes were matched between fractions using CDR3 nucleotide sequence together with V segment. VDJmatch was used to annotate antigen specificity against VDJdb, with one amino acid substitution allowed in CDR3.

The chain employs TRBV6-1 and TRBJ2-3, with the identity of the D gene unclear. The receptor comes from a woman in her late teens or twenties in good health. Sequences were obtained from CD4+ T cells sorted from blood. CDR3 reads: CASSATQQDTQYF. Here is the DNA: TGTGCCAGCAGTGCTACCCAACAGGATACGCAGTATTTT.